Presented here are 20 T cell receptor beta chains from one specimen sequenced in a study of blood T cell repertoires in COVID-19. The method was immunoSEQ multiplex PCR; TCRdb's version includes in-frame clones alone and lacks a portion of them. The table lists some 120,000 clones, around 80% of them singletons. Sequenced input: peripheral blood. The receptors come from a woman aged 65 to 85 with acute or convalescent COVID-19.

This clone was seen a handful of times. The CDR3 protein is CASSQFEGASEKLFF. The CDR3 DNA reads TGTGCCAGCAGCCAATTCGAGGGAGCGTCTGAAAAACTGTTTTTT. This chain uses TRBV4-2 with TRBJ1-4; D is ambiguous. V dropped 2 bases and J dropped 7 bases, with 14 bases sitting between them. The length of the CDR3 is 15 residues. CDR1 LGHNA and CDR2 YNFKEQ come from the germline V gene.

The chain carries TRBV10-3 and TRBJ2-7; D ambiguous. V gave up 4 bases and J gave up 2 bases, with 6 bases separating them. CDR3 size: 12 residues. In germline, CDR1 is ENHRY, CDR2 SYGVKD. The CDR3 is CAISADTYEQYF. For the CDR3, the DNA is TGTGCCATCAGTGCCGACACCTACGAGCAGTACTTC.

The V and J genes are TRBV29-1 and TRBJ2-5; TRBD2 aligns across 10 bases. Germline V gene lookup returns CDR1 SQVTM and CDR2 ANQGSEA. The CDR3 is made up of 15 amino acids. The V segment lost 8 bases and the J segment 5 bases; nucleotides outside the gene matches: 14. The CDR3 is CSTDYISGRWETQYF. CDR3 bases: TGCAGCACTGACTACATTAGCGGGAGGTGGGAGACCCAGTACTTC.

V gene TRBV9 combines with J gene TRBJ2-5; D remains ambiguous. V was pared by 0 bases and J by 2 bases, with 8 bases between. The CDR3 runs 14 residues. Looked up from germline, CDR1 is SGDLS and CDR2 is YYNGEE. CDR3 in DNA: TGTGCCAGCAGCGTAGGTGCGGTTCAAGAGACCCAGTACTTC. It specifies CASSVGAVQETQYF.

The CDR3: CASSEGTGRNIQYF. CDR3 DNA sequence: TGTGCCAGCAGTGAGGGGACAGGGAGGAACATTCAGTACTTC. The V gene is TRBV6-1, the J gene TRBJ2-4; TRBD1 agrees at 9 bases. CDR1 is MNHNS, CDR2 SASEGT, per germline. V dropped 3 bases and J dropped 7; count of bases not matched to a gene: 4. This CDR3 comprises 14 residues.

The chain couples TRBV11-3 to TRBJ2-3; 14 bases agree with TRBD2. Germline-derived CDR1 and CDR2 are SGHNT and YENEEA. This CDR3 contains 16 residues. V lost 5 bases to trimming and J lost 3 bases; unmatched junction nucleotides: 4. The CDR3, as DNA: TGTGCCAGCAGCCCTCGGACTAGCGGGGGGACAGATACGCAGTATTTT. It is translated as CASSPRTSGGTDTQYF. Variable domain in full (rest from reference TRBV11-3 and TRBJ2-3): EAGVVQSPRYKIIEKKQPVAFWCNPISGHNTLYWYLQNLGQGPELLIRYENEEAVDDSQLPKDRFSAERLKGVDSTLKIQPAELGDSAVYLCASSPRTSGGTDTQYFGPGTRLTVL.

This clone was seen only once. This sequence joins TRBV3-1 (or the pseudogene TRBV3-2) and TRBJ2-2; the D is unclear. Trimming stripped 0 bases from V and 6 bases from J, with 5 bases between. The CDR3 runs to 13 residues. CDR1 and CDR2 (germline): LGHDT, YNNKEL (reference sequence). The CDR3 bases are TGTGCCAGCAGCCAAGATGCGGCCGGGGAGCTGTTTTTT. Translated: CASSQDAAGELFF.

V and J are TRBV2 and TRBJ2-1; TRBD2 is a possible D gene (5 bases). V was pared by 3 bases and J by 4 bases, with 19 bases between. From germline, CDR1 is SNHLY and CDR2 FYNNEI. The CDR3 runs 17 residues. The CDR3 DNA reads TGTGCCAGCAGTGACCCCACAGCGGTAGGAACATACAATGAGCAGTTCTTC. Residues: CASSDPTAVGTYNEQFF.

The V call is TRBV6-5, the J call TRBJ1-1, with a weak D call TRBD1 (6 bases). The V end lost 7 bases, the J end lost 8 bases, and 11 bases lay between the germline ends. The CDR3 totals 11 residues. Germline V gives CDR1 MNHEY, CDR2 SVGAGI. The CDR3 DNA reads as TGTGCCAGCACGCGGGGGACAGAAGCTTTCTTT. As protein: CASTRGTEAFF.

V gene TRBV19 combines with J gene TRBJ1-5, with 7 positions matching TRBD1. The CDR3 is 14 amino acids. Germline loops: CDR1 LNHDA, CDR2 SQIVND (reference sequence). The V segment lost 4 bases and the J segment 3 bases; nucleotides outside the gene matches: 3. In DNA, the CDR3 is TGTGCCAGTAGTACGGGACAGACCAATCAGCCCCAGCATTTT. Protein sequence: CASSTGQTNQPQHF.

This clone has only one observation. CDR3: CASSYGPRAQKETQYF. DNA of the CDR3: TGTGCCAGCAGCTACGGGCCGCGGGCCCAGAAAGAGACCCAGTACTTC. V is TRBV6-5 and J is TRBJ2-5, with D tentatively TRBD2 (5 bases). The CDR3 is made up of 16 amino acids. Germline V gene sequence: CDR1 MNHEY, CDR2 SVGAGI. Trimming removed 6 bases at V and 3 bases at J, with 20 bases between.

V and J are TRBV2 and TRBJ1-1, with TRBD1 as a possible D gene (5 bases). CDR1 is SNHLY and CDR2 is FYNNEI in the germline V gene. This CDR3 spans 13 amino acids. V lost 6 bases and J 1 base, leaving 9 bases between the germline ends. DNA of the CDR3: TGTGCCAGCAGGTACGACAGGAACACTGAAGCTTTCTTT. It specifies CASRYDRNTEAFF.

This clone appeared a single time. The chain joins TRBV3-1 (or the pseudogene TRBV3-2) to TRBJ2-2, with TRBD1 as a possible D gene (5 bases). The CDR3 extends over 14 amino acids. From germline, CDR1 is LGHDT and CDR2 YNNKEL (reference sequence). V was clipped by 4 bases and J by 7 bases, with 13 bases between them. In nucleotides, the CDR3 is TGTGCCAGCAGCCGCATGGCCACAGGCGGGGAGCTGTTTTTT. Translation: CASSRMATGGELFF.

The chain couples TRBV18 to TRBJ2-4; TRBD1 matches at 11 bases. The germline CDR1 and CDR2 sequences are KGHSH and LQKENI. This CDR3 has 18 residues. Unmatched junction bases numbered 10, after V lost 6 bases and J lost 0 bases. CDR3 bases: TGTGCCAGCTCGATGGACAGGGGGCTTGAGGGAGCCAAAAACATTCAGTACTTC. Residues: CASSMDRGLEGAKNIQYF.

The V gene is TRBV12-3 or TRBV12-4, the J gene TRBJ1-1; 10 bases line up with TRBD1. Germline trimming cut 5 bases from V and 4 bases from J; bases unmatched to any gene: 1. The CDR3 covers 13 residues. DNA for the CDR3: TGTGCCAGCAGTCGGACAGGGGGCACTGAAGCTTTCTTT. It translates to CASSRTGGTEAFF.

The CDR3 protein is CASSSGGDLGNEQFF. DNA of the CDR3: TGCGCCAGCAGCTCTGGAGGGGATTTAGGCAATGAGCAGTTCTTC. V is TRBV5-1 and J is TRBJ2-1; a weak D match, TRBD2 (6 bases). The V end was cut by 3 bases, the J end by 6 bases, with 16 bases between. Germline CDR1 reads SGHRS; CDR2 reads YFSETQ. This CDR3 has 15 residues. Full variable domain (rest looked up from reference TRBV5-1 and TRBJ2-1): KAGVTQTPRYLIKTRGQQVTLSCSPISGHRSVSWYQQTPGQGLQFLFEYFSETQRNKGNFPGRFSGRQFSNSRSEMNVSTLELGDSALYLCASSSGGDLGNEQFFGPGTRLTVL.

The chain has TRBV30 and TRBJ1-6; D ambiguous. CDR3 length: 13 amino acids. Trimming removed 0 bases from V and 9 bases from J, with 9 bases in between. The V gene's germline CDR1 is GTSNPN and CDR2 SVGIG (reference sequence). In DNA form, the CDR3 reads TGTGCCTGGAGTGTACTTCCTTCTTCACCCCTCCACTTT. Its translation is CAWSVLPSSPLHF. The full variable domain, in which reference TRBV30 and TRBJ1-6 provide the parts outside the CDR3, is SQTIHQWPATLVQPVGSPLSLECTVEGTSNPNLYWYRQAAGRGLQLLFYSVGIGQISSEVPQNLSASRPQDRQFILSSKKLLLSDSGFYLCAWSVLPSSPLHFGNGTRLTVT.

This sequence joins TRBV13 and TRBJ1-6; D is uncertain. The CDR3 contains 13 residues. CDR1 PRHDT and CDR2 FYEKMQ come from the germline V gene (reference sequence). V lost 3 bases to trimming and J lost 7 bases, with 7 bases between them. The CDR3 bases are TGTGCCAGCAGCTTGAGGTGGAATTCACCCCTCCACTTT. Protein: CASSLRWNSPLHF.

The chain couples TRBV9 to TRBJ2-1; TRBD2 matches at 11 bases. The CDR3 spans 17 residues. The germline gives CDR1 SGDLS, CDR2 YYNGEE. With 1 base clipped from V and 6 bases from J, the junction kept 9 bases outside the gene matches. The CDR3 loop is CASSVRTSGRWGNEQFF. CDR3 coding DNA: TGTGCCAGCAGCGTACGAACTAGCGGGAGATGGGGCAATGAGCAGTTCTTC.

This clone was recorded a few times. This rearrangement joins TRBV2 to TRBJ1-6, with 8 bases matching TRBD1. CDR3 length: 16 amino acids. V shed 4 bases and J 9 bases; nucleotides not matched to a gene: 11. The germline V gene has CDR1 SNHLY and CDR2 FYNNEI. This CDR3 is CASSGARGLVISPLHF. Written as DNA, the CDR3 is TGTGCCAGCAGTGGAGCCAGGGGGCTCGTCATTTCACCCCTCCACTTT.